The T cell receptor (beta chain) described here comes from a study of monozygotic twins with inflammatory bowel disease. This CDR3 is 13 amino acids long. Germline-derived CDR1 and CDR2 are SGDLS and YYNGEE. Study results and caveats: Support was lacking for any single strong IBD-associated signal or clonotype.

With respect to this clonotype: Its cognate antigen is unknown.

TCRalpha and TCRbeta cDNA was put through two nested PCRs of roughly 16 and 10 cycles. TCRdb re-analyzed the 5' RACE reads; it lists each CDR3 protein once, without DNA. The sample spans just over 300,000 distinct CDR3 sequences; the ten largest clones claim less than 6.5%. This chain connects TRBV9 to TRBJ2-3. What was sequenced was blood. The TCR comes from a human donor with ulcerative colitis or Crohn's disease, or a healthy co-twin of an affected twin (not recorded which). CDR3 sequence: CASRNYNADTQYF.